The text below deals with one TCR beta chain. The entry originates in a study of blood T cell repertoires in COVID-19. In the original workflow: Reference gene primer amplification gave nucleated cell count estimates. Data came from immunoSEQ multiplex PCR; TCRdb stores just in-frame clones and leaves some out. The V and J calls and clone size come from that table; D and trimming were worked out from the DNA. Of a few hundred thousand clones in the sample, roughly 86% were seen once. Germline CDR1 is SGDLS and CDR2 is YYNGEE. This CDR3 is built from 16 residues. Trimming took 0 bases from V and 8 from J; bases not matched to a gene: 5.

The TCR was taken from a woman in her 30s with COVID-19, enrolled during active disease. The chain carries TRBV9 and TRBJ2-3; 14 positions match TRBD2. The sequencing sample was made of peripheral blood. DNA of the CDR3: TGTGCCAGCAGCGTAGGACTAGCGGGAGGGCCGGGTACGCAGTATTTT. Residues: CASSVGLAGGPGTQYF.